These 30 T cell receptor beta chains were sequenced from one sample in a study of blood T cell repertoires in COVID-19. TCRdb's table, derived via immunoSEQ multiplex PCR, lists solely in-frame clones and lacks some. The sample has some 300,000 clones; 90% are singletons. Sequenced sample: PBMCs or T cells enriched from blood (not recorded which). These receptors came from a woman between 25 and 40 years old who had been exposed to COVID-19.

The chain is built from TRBV11-3 and TRBJ2-1; D unclear. Trimming left V 3 bases short and J 6 bases short, with 9 bases between. Germline CDR1 SGHNT, CDR2 YENEEA. This CDR3 region has 13 residues. CDR3 region: CASSFQVSNEQFF. The CDR3 bases are TGTGCCAGCAGCTTTCAGGTCTCCAATGAGCAGTTCTTC.

The chain has TRBV6-5 and TRBJ1-2, with D hard to call. The CDR3 is 14 amino acids. CDR1 MNHEY and CDR2 SVGAGI come from the germline V gene. Trimming took off 0 bases at V and 8 bases at J, with 13 bases between the two ends. The CDR3 reads CASSYSMRSWGYTF. The DNA of the CDR3 is TGTGCCAGCAGTTACTCGATGAGGTCTTGGGGCTACACCTTC.

This chain links TRBV7-9 with TRBJ2-7, with D tentatively TRBD2 (6 bases). This CDR3 has 13 residues. Trimming shortened V by 5 bases and J by 7 bases, and 15 bases separated the two germline ends. Germline V gene lookup returns CDR1 SEHNR and CDR2 FQNEAQ (reference sequence). The CDR3 region is CASSIGTVREQYF. As DNA, the CDR3 is TGTGCCAGCAGCATAGGGACTGTGCGTGAGCAGTACTTC. Full variable domain (rest looked up from reference TRBV7-9 and TRBJ2-7): DTGVSQNPRHKITKRGQNVTFRCDPISEHNRLYWYRQTLGQGPEFLTYFQNEAQLEKSRLLSDRFSAERPKGSFSTLEIQRTEQGDSAMYLCASSIGTVREQYFGPGTRLTVT.

The V call is TRBV4-2, the J call TRBJ1-5; no clear D. Germline assignment: CDR1 LGHNA and CDR2 YNFKEQ. V was pared by 0 bases and J by 9 bases, with 15 bases between. The CDR3 is 15 amino acids. Here the CDR3 DNA reads TGTGCCAGCAGCCAAGAATCGATAGGGAGGTCGCCCCAGCATTTT. This encodes CASSQESIGRSPQHF.

The DNA for the CDR3 is TGCGCCAGCAGCCAAGACTTAGGGGGGCGCGGGGGTCAGCCCCAGCATTTT. It encodes CASSQDLGGRGGQPQHF. This sequence joins TRBV4-3 and TRBJ1-5; D might be TRBD1 (6 bases). This CDR3 region has 17 residues. CDR1 LGHNA and CDR2 YSLEER come from the germline V gene. Trimming removed 0 bases at V and 6 bases at J, with 18 bases between.

This clone was counted once. The chain links TRBV7-2 to TRBJ1-1; the D is unclear. From germline, CDR1 is SGHTA and CDR2 FQGNSA. This CDR3 region has 11 residues. V shed 7 bases and J shed 3 bases, with 6 bases lying between them. CDR3 coding DNA: TGTGCCAGCACCCCATACACTGAAGCTTTCTTT. Translating it yields CASTPYTEAFF.

The chain recombines TRBV29-1 with TRBJ2-7; a weak D match, TRBD2 (7 bases). Germline assignment: CDR1 SQVTM and CDR2 ANQGSEA. V dropped 6 bases and J dropped 5 bases, with 17 bases sitting between them. The CDR3 extends over 13 amino acids. The CDR3 spells CSVERWGGHEQYF. For the CDR3, the DNA is TGCAGCGTCGAAAGATGGGGGGGCCACGAGCAGTACTTC.

V is TRBV10-3 and J is TRBJ2-7, with D possibly being TRBD1 (6 bases). V lost 7 bases, J lost 2 bases, and 12 bases lay in between. The germline V gene encodes CDR1 ENHRY and CDR2 SYGVKD. This CDR3 contains 13 residues. CDR3 in DNA: TGTGCCATCAAGGCACAGGGACCCTACGAGCAGTACTTC. This sequence encodes CAIKAQGPYEQYF.

This clone has a count of ten or more. This sequence joins TRBV7-6 and TRBJ2-7; D call uncertain. This CDR3 spans 15 amino acids. Germline V gene data show CDR1 as SGHVS and CDR2 as FNYEAQ. V gave up 5 bases and J gave up 3 bases, with 17 bases separating them. CDR3 sequence reads: CASSAGTVGIYEQYF. In nucleotides, the CDR3 is TGTGCCAGCAGCGCAGGCACCGTTGGTATCTACGAGCAGTACTTC.

CDR3: CASSYTDNTEAFF. DNA for the CDR3: TGCGCCAGCAGCTATACAGACAACACTGAAGCTTTCTTT. The chain recombines TRBV5-1 with TRBJ1-1; D gene ambiguous. V shed 3 bases and J shed 2 bases, with 8 bases lying between them. The germline CDR1 and CDR2 sequences are SGHRS and YFSETQ. The CDR3 spans 13 residues.

The rearrangement joins TRBV4-1 to TRBJ2-5; the match to TRBD1 covers 8 bases. V was pared by 1 base and J by 5 bases, with 9 bases of the junction left unmatched. Germline V gives CDR1 MGHRA, CDR2 YSYEKL. The CDR3 covers 16 residues. CDR3 coding DNA: TGCGCCAGCAGCCAAGGTGCCAGGGGGCGCGTGGAGACCCAGTACTTC. Encoded protein: CASSQGARGRVETQYF.

CDR3 nucleotides: TGTGCCAGCTCCCCTAACAGACAGGGCACTGAAGCTTTCTTT. Encoded protein: CASSPNRQGTEAFF. V usage is TRBV18 and J usage is TRBJ1-1, with 7 bases identical to TRBD1. CDR1 and CDR2 (germline): KGHSH, LQKENI. The CDR3 totals 14 residues. The V and J ends lost 6 bases and 4 bases, in that order; junction bases with no gene match: 8.

J is TRBJ2-3 and V is TRBV5-6; 10 nucleotides align to TRBD2. V lost 0 bases to trimming and J lost 5 bases; unmatched junction nucleotides: 6. The CDR3 is 16 amino acids. Germline loops: CDR1 SGHDT, CDR2 YYEEEE. CDR3 amino acids: CASSLAAGGPGDTQYF. Here the CDR3 DNA reads TGTGCCAGCAGCTTGGCAGCGGGGGGGCCCGGAGATACGCAGTATTTT.

V gene TRBV27 combines with J gene TRBJ1-5; D not certain. The CDR3 totals 16 residues. The germline V gene encodes CDR1 MNHEY and CDR2 SMNVEV (reference sequence). V was clipped by 0 bases and J by 0 bases, with 9 bases between them. CDR3 loop: CASSLSGSYSNQPQHF. CDR3 nucleotide sequence: TGTGCCAGCAGTTTATCGGGCAGTTATAGCAATCAGCCCCAGCATTTT.

This clone showed up just a few times. The rearrangement uses TRBV5-4 and TRBJ2-3; 11 nucleotides agree with TRBD1. CDR1 and CDR2 (germline): SGHNT, YYREEE (reference sequence). J gave up 5 bases and V 4 bases, and 6 bases lay outside the gene matches. The CDR3 covers 15 residues. CDR3 sequence: CASSLDRGLLDTQYF. The DNA of the CDR3 is TGTGCCAGCAGCCTGGACAGGGGGCTGTTAGATACGCAGTATTTT.

The chain carries TRBV2 and TRBJ1-2, with TRBD1 as a possible D gene (5 bases). The CDR3 extends over 12 amino acids. From germline, CDR1 is SNHLY and CDR2 FYNNEI. V was clipped by 3 bases and J by 7 bases, with 9 bases between them. This CDR3 reads CASSERRGGYTF. CDR3 nucleotides: TGTGCCAGCAGTGAGAGGAGGGGTGGCTACACCTTC.

In this sample, this clone turned up a few times. The rearrangement joins TRBV6-1 to TRBJ1-1, with D maybe TRBD1 (6 bases). The CDR3 is made up of 16 amino acids. The ends were cut back, 1 base at V and 5 bases at J, with 17 bases in the middle. Germline CDR1 reads MNHNS; CDR2 reads SASEGT. CDR3 residues: CASSEVFHRARTEAFF. The CDR3, as DNA: TGTGCCAGCAGTGAAGTATTCCACAGGGCTAGGACTGAAGCTTTCTTT.

The gene calls are TRBV2 and TRBJ1-1; D gene uncertain. CDR1 and CDR2 from the germline V gene are SNHLY and FYNNEI. The germline V and J ends were trimmed by 6 bases and 2 bases, with 10 bases remaining between them. There are 13 residues in the CDR3. The CDR3 sequence is CASRGEGNTEAFF. The CDR3 coding sequence is TGTGCCAGCAGGGGAGAGGGAAACACTGAAGCTTTCTTT. Complete variable domain (other parts from reference TRBV2 and TRBJ1-1): EPEVTQTPSHQVTQMGQEVILRCVPISNHLYFYWYRQILGQKVEFLVSFYNNEISEKSEIFDDQFSVERPDGSNFTLKIRSTKLEDSAMYFCASRGEGNTEAFFGQGTRLTVV.

This chain links TRBV19 with TRBJ1-5, with a possible D match to TRBD1 (5 bases). The V end was cut by 0 bases, the J end by 9 bases, with 15 bases between. This CDR3 is built from 15 residues. CDR1 is LNHDA and CDR2 is SQIVND in the germline V gene (reference sequence). CDR3 coding DNA: TGTGCCAGTAGTATAGATGGGCAGGGACTACGGCCCCAGCATTTT. As protein: CASSIDGQGLRPQHF.

This clone was seen a single time. The chain recombines TRBV2 with TRBJ2-7, with a weak D call TRBD2 (6 bases). V was cut by 8 bases and J by 5 bases, with 16 bases left in between. CDR1 SNHLY and CDR2 FYNNEI come from the germline V gene. CDR3 length: 13 residues. CDR3 sequence reads: CASSLGLANEQYF. For the CDR3, the DNA is TGTGCCAGCTCCCTGGGGCTAGCGAACGAGCAGTACTTC.

This clone appeared a few times. The V gene is TRBV24-1, the J gene TRBJ2-5; D perhaps matches TRBD2 (5 bases). The CDR3 totals 15 residues. Deletions cut 4 bases from V and 4 bases from J, with 15 bases between. CDR1 and CDR2 from the germline V gene are KGHDR and SFDVKD. The CDR3 spells CATSELRGSRETQYF. The CDR3 coding sequence is TGTGCCACCAGTGAGTTGAGAGGGTCCCGAGAGACCCAGTACTTC.

V gene TRBV7-9 combines with J gene TRBJ1-1, with no clear D. Deletions cut 3 bases from V and 7 bases from J, with 24 bases between. This CDR3 contains 17 residues. Germline CDR1 SEHNR, CDR2 FQNEAQ (reference sequence). CDR3 nucleotide sequence: TGTGCCAGCAGCTTCTTCCCTGCGGGGAATTCGTTCCATGAAGCTTTCTTT. Translating gives CASSFFPAGNSFHEAFF. Together with reference TRBV7-9 and TRBJ1-1, the CDR3 gives the full variable domain: DTGVSQNPRHKITKRGQNVTFRCDPISEHNRLYWYRQTLGQGPEFLTYFQNEAQLEKSRLLSDRFSAERPKGSFSTLEIQRTEQGDSAMYLCASSFFPAGNSFHEAFFGQGTRLTVV.

The chain combines TRBV5-1 with TRBJ1-2, with TRBD1 as a possible D gene (5 bases). Per germline, CDR1 SGHRS and CDR2 YFSETQ. This CDR3 has 15 amino acids. V lost 4 bases and J 5 bases, leaving 18 bases between the germline ends. The CDR3 sequence is CASSPQAGGKYGYTF. The DNA for the CDR3 is TGCGCCAGCAGCCCTCAGGCGGGGGGGAAATATGGCTACACCTTC.

The V gene is TRBV10-3, the J gene TRBJ1-2, with D possibly TRBD1 on 6 matching bases. CDR3 size: 13 residues. V was clipped by 10 bases and J by 6 bases, with 18 bases between them. Germline assignment: CDR1 ENHRY and CDR2 SYGVKD. In nucleotides, the CDR3 is TGTGCCACCTCTTTACAGGGTAGTAATGGCTACACCTTC. Translation: CATSLQGSNGYTF.

The J gene is TRBJ2-1, the V gene TRBV6-2 or TRBV6-3; D not resolved. V shed 6 bases and J shed 3 bases, with 9 bases lying between them. The CDR3 consists of 13 residues. Germline V lookup: CDR1 MNHEY, CDR2 SVGEGT. The CDR3 sequence is CASSLTDYNEQFF. In DNA, the CDR3 is TGTGCCAGCAGCTTGACTGACTACAATGAGCAGTTCTTC.

Here the CDR3 DNA reads TGCGCCAGCAGCTTGGGCGCAGCCCGGACACCCCAAGAGACCCAGTACTTC. It translates to CASSLGAARTPQETQYF. V usage is TRBV5-1 and J usage is TRBJ2-5; the D gene is possibly TRBD1 (5 bases). Germline V lookup: CDR1 SGHRS, CDR2 YFSETQ. V gave up 0 bases and J gave up 1 base, with 16 bases separating them. The CDR3 spans 17 residues.

V gene TRBV11-2 combines with J gene TRBJ2-7, with 14 bases aligning to TRBD2. V shed 5 bases, J shed 6 bases, and the junction held 3 bases outside the gene matches. The CDR3 totals 14 residues. Germline V gene lookup returns CDR1 SGHAT and CDR2 FQNNGV. CDR3 nucleotide sequence: TGTGCCAGCAGCCCGGGACTAGCGGGGGCCGAGCAGTACTTC. This sequence encodes CASSPGLAGAEQYF.

Only one count was recorded for this clone. The chain couples TRBV5-1 to TRBJ2-1; TRBD2 aligns across 7 bases. This CDR3 has 13 residues. The V gene end was trimmed by 6 bases and the J gene end by 2 bases; junction bases not matched to a gene: 2. Germline V gene sequence: CDR1 SGHRS, CDR2 YFSETQ. The CDR3 DNA is TGCGCCAGCAAACGGGAGGCCTACAATGAGCAGTTCTTC. Encoded protein: CASKREAYNEQFF. Complete variable domain (other parts from reference TRBV5-1 and TRBJ2-1): KAGVTQTPRYLIKTRGQQVTLSCSPISGHRSVSWYQQTPGQGLQFLFEYFSETQRNKGNFPGRFSGRQFSNSRSEMNVSTLELGDSALYLCASKREAYNEQFFGPGTRLTVL.

The genes are TRBV29-1 and TRBJ2-5; D not resolved. Looked up from germline, CDR1 is SQVTM and CDR2 is ANQGSEA. This CDR3 is 14 amino acids long. Trimming pared 6 bases from V and 5 bases from J, leaving 19 bases between. The CDR3 region has the DNA TGCAGCGTCGCCCCGGAGTCCGTTGGGGAGACCCAGTACTTC. It is translated as CSVAPESVGETQYF.

This sequence joins TRBV19 and TRBJ1-1, with 12 positions matching TRBD1. The CDR3 length is 17 residues. The V gene's germline CDR1 is LNHDA and CDR2 SQIVND (reference sequence). The V gene end was trimmed by 5 bases and the J gene end by 5 bases; junction bases not matched to a gene: 12. CDR3 in amino acids: CASSLLRDRGRETEAFF. The CDR3 DNA sequence: TGTGCCAGTAGTCTCCTCCGGGACAGGGGGCGCGAGACTGAAGCTTTCTTT.